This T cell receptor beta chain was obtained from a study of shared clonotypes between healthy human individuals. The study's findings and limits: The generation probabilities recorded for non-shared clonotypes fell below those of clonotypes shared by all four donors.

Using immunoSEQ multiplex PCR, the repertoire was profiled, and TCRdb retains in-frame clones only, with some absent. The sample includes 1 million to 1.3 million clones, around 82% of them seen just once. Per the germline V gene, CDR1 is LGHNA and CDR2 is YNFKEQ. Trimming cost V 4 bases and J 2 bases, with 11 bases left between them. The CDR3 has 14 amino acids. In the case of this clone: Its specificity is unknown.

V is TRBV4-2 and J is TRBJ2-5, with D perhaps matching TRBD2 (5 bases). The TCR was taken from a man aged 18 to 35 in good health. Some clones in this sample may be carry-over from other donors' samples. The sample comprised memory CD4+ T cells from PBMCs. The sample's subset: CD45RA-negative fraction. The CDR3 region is CASSREGRQETQYF. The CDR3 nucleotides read TGTGCCAGCAGCCGAGAGGGCCGTCAAGAGACCCAGTACTTC.